The 5 T cell receptor beta chains presented below share a single source sample, sequenced in a study of blood T cell repertoires in COVID-19. Assay used: immunoSEQ multiplex PCR; TCRdb lists only in-frame clones, some missing. The profile shows around 39,000 clones, over 70% of them singletons. The source material was peripheral blood. Receptors originate from an elderly man with active or convalescent COVID-19.

The rearrangement joins TRBV2 to TRBJ2-2, with TRBD2 as a possible D gene (5 bases). The V end lost 6 bases, the J end lost 0 bases, and 11 bases lay between the germline ends. Germline V gene lookup returns CDR1 SNHLY and CDR2 FYNNEI. This CDR3 spans 15 amino acids. CDR3 protein: CASRGEEANTGELFF. The CDR3 nucleotides are TGTGCCAGCAGGGGAGAGGAAGCGAACACCGGGGAGCTGTTTTTT.

This clone was detected only a few times. The V and J genes are TRBV9 and TRBJ1-3; 9 nucleotides line up with TRBD1. Losses at the gene ends were 3 bases for V and 0 bases for J; bases not matched to a gene: 4. The CDR3 length is 16 residues. CDR1 and CDR2 (germline): SGDLS, YYNGEE. This chain's CDR3 is CASSAGTGRSGNTIYF. The DNA of the CDR3 is TGTGCCAGCAGCGCCGGGACAGGGCGCTCTGGAAACACCATATATTTT.

This clone has a handful of counts. This rearrangement joins TRBV7-2 to TRBJ1-4; D is uncertain. V was pared by 1 base and J by 8 bases, with 8 bases between. This CDR3 spans 13 amino acids. From germline, CDR1 is SGHTA and CDR2 FQGNSA. CDR3 bases: TGTGCCAGCAGCTTAGGACAAAACGAAAAACTGTTTTTT. Protein product: CASSLGQNEKLFF.

The chain employs TRBV18 and TRBJ1-1; 7 bases align to TRBD1. There are 11 residues in the CDR3. The J segment lost 7 bases and the V segment lost 8 bases, leaving 4 bases of the junction unmatched. The germline V gene has CDR1 KGHSH and CDR2 LQKENI. CDR3 in amino acids: CASSRDSEAFF. The CDR3 DNA reads TGTGCCAGCAGCCGGGACAGTGAAGCTTTCTTT.

This clone showed up just once. The chain carries TRBV19 and TRBJ2-3; D uncertain. CDR3 size: 16 residues. Germline V gene sequence: CDR1 LNHDA, CDR2 SQIVND (reference sequence). V gave up 0 bases and J gave up 7 bases, with 17 bases separating them. CDR3 protein: CASSIDRNFLGNTQYF. The CDR3 region has the DNA TGTGCCAGTAGTATAGATCGCAATTTTCTAGGAAATACGCAGTATTTT.